These T cell receptor beta chains were read from a single sample in a study of blood T cell repertoires in COVID-19. The table came from immunoSEQ multiplex PCR; TCRdb's copy has only in-frame clones and leaves some out. The data contain around 250,000 clones, around 90% of them singletons. The sample taken for sequencing was PBMCs or T cells enriched from blood (not recorded which). These receptors all stem from a woman aged 40-49 years who had been exposed to COVID-19. The CDR3 runs from the conserved cysteine through the conserved F or W. A D gene is named only where the DNA matches it firmly. The size field is filled for only some rows; it gives once, few, many or a size class.

>NA|TRBJ1-6|TRBV3-1/TRBV3-2|NA
TGTGCCAGCCCTTCACCTTTCGGACAGAGCTTCTTTCTAGCCCTCCACTTT
CASPSPFGQSFFLALHF
>NA|TRBJ2-7|TRBV9|NA
TGTGCCAGCCCTTGGGGCACCTACGAGCAGTACTTC
CASPWGTYEQYF
>TRBD1|TRBJ1-4|TRBV3-1/TRBV3-2|once
TGTGCCAGCAGTCAAGGGACAGGGGGCCAAAAACTGTTTTTT
CASSQGTGGQKLFF
>NA|TRBJ2-5|TRBV3-1/TRBV3-2|NA
TGTGCCAGCAGCCGGAGTTTAAAAAGGGGCAGCCAAGAGACCCAGTACTTC
CASSRSLKRGSQETQYF
>TRBD2|TRBJ2-3|TRBV2|NA
TGTGCCAGCATCCCCGGACTAGTGGTAGATACGCAGTATTTT
CASIPGLVVDTQYF
>NA|TRBJ2-5|TRBV7-9|once
TGTGCCAGCGGGCGAGGGACATCCCTACGAGAGACCCAGTACTTC
CASGRGTSLRETQYF
>TRBD1|TRBJ1-3|TRBV20-1|NA
TGCAGTGCTAGCCAGGGGGACACCATATATTTT
CSASQGDTIYF
>TRBD1|TRBJ2-1|TRBV19|NA
TGTGCCAGTAGTGCCGACAGGGGAAGTCCCAATGAGCAGTTCTTC
CASSADRGSPNEQFF
>TRBD2|TRBJ2-1|TRBV5-5|NA
TGTGCCAGCAGCTTGGCCGTCGCTAGCGGATCCTACAATGAGCAGTTCTTC
CASSLAVASGSYNEQFF
>NA|TRBJ2-2|TRBV28|NA
TGTGCGTTAGGAGCATGGGGGGACACCGGGGAGCTGTTTTTT
CALGAWGDTGELFF
>TRBD1|TRBJ1-1|TRBV7-9|NA
TGTGCCAGCAGCCTCGACAGGGAAGGCACTGAAGCTTTCTTT
CASSLDREGTEAFF
>NA|TRBJ2-7|TRBV15|NA
TGTGCCACCAGCAGAGATGTCGGCAGGGTAGGCTTC
CATSRDVGRVGF
>NA|TRBJ2-2|TRBV24-1|NA
TGTGCCACCAGTGATTTTGACGAGGAAAGGGGGACCGGGGAGCTGTTTTTT
CATSDFDEERGTGELFF
>NA|TRBJ2-3|TRBV5-1|NA
TGTGCCAGCAGCCCCGGGACTTCCACAGATACGCAGTATTTT
CASSPGTSTDTQYF
>TRBD1|TRBJ1-1|TRBV11-3|NA
TGTGCCAGCAGCGATCGGGGTACAGGGGGCACGGCTTTCTTT
CASSDRGTGGTAFF
>TRBD1|TRBJ1-1|TRBV6-5|NA
TGTGCCAGCAGTTACCCTCCGGACAGGGGCGTAAGGGGGGCTTTCTTT
CASSYPPDRGVRGAFF
>NA|TRBJ1-1|TRBV4-1|NA
TGCGCCAGCAGCCACCCCCGAGGAGTGAACACTGAAGCTTTCTTT
CASSHPRGVNTEAFF
>NA|TRBJ1-2|TRBV28|NA
TGTGCCAGCAGTTTATACCAGGGGAAAAGTTATGGCTACACCTTC
CASSLYQGKSYGYTF
>TRBD2|TRBJ2-1|TRBV6-2/TRBV6-3|NA
TGTGCCAGCAGCCCATGGACTAGCGGGTTCCAGTTCTTC
CASSPWTSGFQFF
>NA|TRBJ1-3|TRBV5-1|NA
TGCGCCAGCAGCTCCTTCTCTGGAAACACCATATATTTT
CASSSFSGNTIYF
>NA|TRBJ2-2|TRBV11-2|once
TGTGCCAGCAGCACCCGGGACTCCCGTACCGGGGAGCTGTTTTTT
CASSTRDSRTGELFF
>TRBD1|TRBJ2-3|TRBV5-4|NA
TGTGCCAGCAGCTTGAGCTGGACAGGGGGCGCAGATACGCAGTATTTT
CASSLSWTGGADTQYF
>TRBD1|TRBJ1-1|TRBV4-2|NA
TGTGCCAGCATCTCTCAGGGGGCCGAAGCTTTCTTT
CASISQGAEAFF
>TRBD1|TRBJ1-6|TRBV5-6|NA
TGTGCCAGCAGCCATCCTTATCAAGGGGGCTCCAGGGCCCTCCACTTT
CASSHPYQGGSRALHF
>NA|TRBJ2-7|TRBV7-2|once
TGTGCCAGCAGCCCAGGGGATATTTTATACGAGCAGTACTTC
CASSPGDILYEQYF
>TRBD2|TRBJ2-5|TRBV29-1|NA
TGCAGCGTTTCCATACAGGGCGGGGGGGAGACCCAGTACTTC
CSVSIQGGGETQYF
>TRBD1|TRBJ2-5|TRBV3-1/TRBV3-2|few
TGTGCCAGCAGCAGGACAGGGAGAGAGACCCAGTACTTC
CASSRTGRETQYF
>NA|TRBJ2-1|TRBV6-5|NA
TGTGCCAGCAGTCCCGGACTCGGCTACAATGAGCAGTTCTTC
CASSPGLGYNEQFF